Below, 27 T cell receptor beta chains from the same sample are listed, as sequenced in a study of T cell responses to AZD1222 COVID-19 vaccine. Sequenced by immunoSEQ multiplex PCR; TCRdb stores in-frame clones only, minus some. The table lists around 150,000 clones. The sample comprised peripheral blood. The origin of the receptors is an adult in good health.

The chain employs TRBV11-2 and TRBJ2-2, with TRBD1 identical over 8 bases. Germline trimming cut 6 bases from V and 5 bases from J; bases unmatched to any gene: 11. CDR3 length equals 16 residues. The germline CDR1 and CDR2 sequences are SGHAT and FQNNGV. The CDR3: CASRGLRDRRTGELFF. The CDR3 DNA sequence: TGTGCCAGCAGGGGGCTGAGGGACAGGAGGACCGGGGAGCTGTTTTTT. The full variable domain, with the rest looked up from reference TRBV11-2 and TRBJ2-2, is EAGVAQSPRYKIIEKRQSVAFWCNPISGHATLYWYQQILGQGPKLLIQFQNNGVVDDSQLPKDRFSAERLKGVDSTLKIQPAKLEDSAVYLCASRGLRDRRTGELFFGEGSRLTVL.

The gene calls are TRBV4-3 and TRBJ1-2; D gene ambiguous. Germline CDR1 reads LGHNA; CDR2 reads YSLEER. Trimming stripped 3 bases from V and 0 bases from J, with 14 bases between. The CDR3 runs to 16 residues. The CDR3: CASSQQVFSSNYGYTF. The CDR3 DNA follows: TGCGCCAGCAGCCAGCAGGTGTTCTCCTCTAACTATGGCTACACCTTC.

The chain has TRBV19 and TRBJ2-3; 11 nucleotides line up with TRBD2. The V and J ends lost 10 bases and 11 bases, in that order; junction bases with no gene match: 11. Germline V gene data show CDR1 as LNHDA and CDR2 as SQIVND (reference sequence). CDR3 size: 13 residues. The CDR3 DNA is TGTGCCACTTCTAGCGGGGGGCCCCCTAAGCAGTATTTT. As protein: CATSSGGPPKQYF. Full variable domain (outside the CDR3, taken from reference TRBV19 and TRBJ2-3): DGGITQSPKYLFRKEGQNVTLSCEQNLNHDAMYWYRQDPGQGLRLIYYSQIVNDFQKGDIAEGYSVSREKKESFPLTVTSAQKNPTAFYLCATSSGGPPKQYFGPGTRLTVL.

The J gene is TRBJ1-6, the V gene TRBV19; D remains unclear. The CDR3 contains 14 residues. Trimming shortened V by 4 bases and J by 3 bases, and 7 bases separated the two germline ends. CDR1 is LNHDA and CDR2 is SQIVND in the germline V gene (reference sequence). CDR3 bases: TGTGCCAGTAGTAGGTTGGTCTATAATTCACCCCTCCACTTT. Its protein is CASSRLVYNSPLHF.

This rearrangement joins TRBV6-1 to TRBJ1-5, with no clear D. V lost 0 bases and J lost 4, with 10 bases in between. The CDR3 has 15 residues. The germline CDR1 and CDR2 sequences are MNHNS and SASEGT. CDR3 in amino acids: CASSEAPAGNQPQHF. For the CDR3, the DNA is TGTGCCAGCAGTGAAGCACCGGCCGGTAATCAGCCCCAGCATTTT.

The genes are TRBV7-2 and TRBJ2-1, with D perhaps matching TRBD1 (7 bases). The CDR3 covers 16 residues. With 6 bases removed from V and 14 bases from J, the gap between germline ends came to 29 bases. The germline gives CDR1 SGHTA, CDR2 FQGNSA. The CDR3 sequence is CASSRETGLFKGEKFF. CDR3 DNA: TGTGCCAGCAGTCGGGAGACAGGGCTATTCAAGGGGGAGAAGTTCTTC.

J is TRBJ1-1 and V is TRBV28, with D perhaps matching TRBD1 (5 bases). V was shortened by 8 bases and J by 0 bases, with 19 bases between the two germline ends. The CDR3 is made up of 16 amino acids. CDR1 MDHEN and CDR2 SYDVKM come from the germline V gene. This CDR3 reads CASHPSGAIMNTEAFF. The CDR3, as DNA: TGTGCCAGCCATCCCAGTGGGGCTATCATGAACACTGAAGCTTTCTTT.

V is TRBV24-1 and J is TRBJ2-1, with D maybe TRBD1 (6 bases). Trimming took off 3 bases at V and 0 bases at J, with 11 bases between the two ends. This CDR3 has 16 residues. Per germline, CDR1 KGHDR and CDR2 SFDVKD. Here the CDR3 reads CATSDATGNSYNEQFF. The CDR3 nucleotides read TGTGCCACCAGTGATGCAACAGGGAACTCCTACAATGAGCAGTTCTTC.

The chain has TRBV29-1 and TRBJ2-5; D call uncertain. The ends were cut back, 0 bases at V and 3 bases at J, with 11 bases in the middle. The CDR3 totals 14 residues. Germline-derived CDR1 and CDR2 are SQVTM and ANQGSEA. The CDR3 DNA reads TGCAGCGTTGAAGATCCACCCAAGGAAGAGACCCAGTACTTC. This gives the protein CSVEDPPKEETQYF.

The J gene is TRBJ2-7, the V gene TRBV7-2; D not certain. V was cut by 4 bases and J by 4 bases, with 11 bases left in between. Germline CDR1 is SGHTA and CDR2 is FQGNSA. CDR3 size: 13 residues. This CDR3 reads CASSSRRAYEQYF. CDR3 sequence (DNA): TGTGCCAGCAGCTCGCGCCGGGCGTACGAGCAGTACTTC.

This sequence joins TRBV30 and TRBJ1-5, with no clear D. The germline V gene has CDR1 GTSNPN and CDR2 SVGIG (reference sequence). The V end was cut by 0 bases, the J end by 7 bases, with 13 bases between. The CDR3 has 14 residues. In DNA, the CDR3 is TGTGCCTGGAGTGTCCCGGCAACCGTCCAGCCCCAGCATTTT. Its protein is CAWSVPATVQPQHF.

The chain employs TRBV11-2 and TRBJ1-1, with D possibly being TRBD1 (5 bases). CDR3 length equals 15 residues. V was cut by 5 bases and J by 5 bases, with 18 bases left in between. Germline V gives CDR1 SGHAT, CDR2 FQNNGV. The chain's CDR3 is CASSRVGGLGTEAFF. The DNA of the CDR3 is TGTGCCAGCAGCAGAGTGGGGGGTCTGGGGACTGAAGCTTTCTTT.

The chain combines TRBV10-3 with TRBJ2-3; 10 bases match TRBD2. Germline V CDR1 and CDR2: ENHRY, SYGVKD. CDR3 length: 16 residues. The V segment lost 3 bases and the J segment 4 bases; nucleotides outside the gene matches: 7. The CDR3 spells CAISDGGSGGADTQYF. The CDR3 bases are TGTGCCATCAGTGATGGCGGGAGCGGGGGGGCAGATACGCAGTATTTT.

This chain connects TRBV7-9 to TRBJ1-6; D unclear. Germline V gives CDR1 SEHNR, CDR2 FQNEAQ (reference sequence). CDR3 size: 17 residues. Trimming pared 2 bases from V and 8 bases from J, leaving 19 bases between. For the CDR3, the DNA is TGTGCCAGCAGCTTATTCCCACCTCCCAAAGGAGATTCACCCCTCCACTTT. This translates into CASSLFPPPKGDSPLHF.

V gene TRBV30 combines with J gene TRBJ2-2; D tentatively fits TRBD1 or TRBD2 (5 bases each). The CDR3 extends over 13 amino acids. CDR1 is GTSNPN, CDR2 SVGIG, per germline (reference sequence). V shed 2 bases and J shed 9 bases, with 13 bases lying between them. CDR3 coding DNA: TGTGCCTGGAGTTACGCTGGGGGTAGGGAGCTGTTTTTT. It codes for CAWSYAGGRELFF.

The chain carries TRBV5-5 and TRBJ2-3; 7 nucleotides line up with TRBD2. The V gene's germline CDR1 is SGHKS and CDR2 YYEKEE (reference sequence). CDR3 length equals 12 residues. Unmatched junction bases numbered 0, after V lost 4 bases and J lost 4 bases. CDR3 sequence (DNA): TGTGCCAGCAGCGCGGGGGCAGATACGCAGTATTTT. This encodes CASSAGADTQYF.

The rearrangement links TRBV6-2 or TRBV6-3 to TRBJ2-1; D uncertain. V lost 2 bases and J lost 8, with 7 bases in between. The germline gives CDR1 MNHEY, CDR2 SVGEGT. The CDR3 totals 12 residues. The CDR3, as DNA: TGTGCCAGCAGTTACGACAATTATGAGCAGTTCTTC. Residues: CASSYDNYEQFF.

The chain is built from TRBV28 and TRBJ2-2; tentatively, D is TRBD1 (6 bases). Between the trimmed V and J ends, which lost 4 bases and 0 bases, there was a span of 9 bases. This CDR3 spans 15 amino acids. Germline CDR1 reads MDHEN; CDR2 reads SYDVKM. The CDR3 spells CASSSGQTNTGELFF. CDR3 DNA: TGTGCCAGCAGTTCAGGACAGACGAACACCGGGGAGCTGTTTTTT. Combining the CDR3 with reference TRBV28 and TRBJ2-2 gives the whole variable domain DVKVTQSSRYLVKRTGEKVFLECVQDMDHENMFWYRQDPGLGLRLIYFSYDVKMKEKGDIPEGYSVSREKKERFSLILESASTNQTSMYLCASSSGQTNTGELFFGEGSRLTVL.

The J gene is TRBJ1-1, the V gene TRBV11-3; no firm D call. This CDR3 is 11 amino acids long. Germline CDR1 and CDR2: SGHNT and YENEEA. V shed 1 base and J shed 11 bases, with 8 bases lying between them. The CDR3 DNA is TGTGCCAGCAGCTTAGGGTCTGGGGCTTTCTTT. Its translation is CASSLGSGAFF.

This clone is labeled medium-sized based on frequency. V usage is TRBV5-6 and J usage is TRBJ1-4; D not resolved. The CDR3 sequence is 15 residues long. CDR1 and CDR2 (germline): SGHDT, YYEEEE. Trimming removed 0 bases at V and 1 base at J, with 7 bases between. CDR3: CASSLEAETNEKLFF. The CDR3 nucleotides are TGTGCCAGCAGCTTGGAAGCGGAAACTAATGAAAAACTGTTTTTT.

The V gene is TRBV9, the J gene TRBJ1-6, with 10 positions matching TRBD1. Germline-derived CDR1 and CDR2 are SGDLS and YYNGEE. Germline trimming cut 4 bases from V and 10 bases from J; bases unmatched to any gene: 5. The CDR3 is made up of 14 amino acids. The CDR3 region is CASSPDRGISPLHF. The DNA of the CDR3 is TGTGCCAGCAGCCCGGACAGGGGGATCTCACCCCTCCACTTT.

V is TRBV18 and J is TRBJ1-1; weak D call: TRBD1 (5 bases). The CDR3 spans 14 residues. Germline lookup yields CDR1 KGHSH and CDR2 LQKENI. V was pared by 6 bases and J by 1 base, with 12 bases between. The CDR3: CASSLTGPNTEAFF. In nucleotides, the CDR3 is TGTGCCAGCTCCCTCACGGGGCCGAACACTGAAGCTTTCTTT.

This chain joins TRBV19 and TRBJ2-7; D is possibly TRBD2 (5 bases). From germline, CDR1 is LNHDA and CDR2 SQIVND (reference sequence). The CDR3 length is 16 residues. V lost 5 bases and J lost 6, with 23 bases in between. CDR3 nucleotides: TGTGCCAGTAGTGACGGCTCCGGGAACCACCGAGCCGAGCAGTACTTC. This sequence encodes CASSDGSGNHRAEQYF.

The gene calls are TRBV9 and TRBJ2-3, with D tentatively TRBD1 (6 bases). CDR1 SGDLS and CDR2 YYNGEE come from the germline V gene. The length of the CDR3 is 16 residues. V was trimmed by 2 bases and J by 1 base, leaving 14 bases between them. Written as DNA, the CDR3 is TGTGCCAGCAGCGTGTCACAGGGACGGGGCACAGATACGCAGTATTTT. Translated, it gives CASSVSQGRGTDTQYF.

This chain joins TRBV10-3 and TRBJ1-5; D is uncertain. The CDR3 is 15 amino acids. V gave up 4 bases and J gave up 0 bases, with 10 bases separating them. Germline V gene lookup returns CDR1 ENHRY and CDR2 SYGVKD. Here the CDR3 reads CAISGGRSSNQPQHF. In nucleotides, the CDR3 is TGTGCCATCAGTGGAGGCAGGAGTAGCAATCAGCCCCAGCATTTT.

This chain connects TRBV19 to TRBJ1-4; 8 bases fit TRBD1. V was clipped by 4 bases and J by 9 bases; unmatched bases: 10. The CDR3 spans 15 residues. Germline values: CDR1 LNHDA, CDR2 SQIVND (reference sequence). The CDR3 protein is CASSTLRDRTQKLFF. As DNA, the CDR3 is TGTGCCAGTAGTACCCTACGGGACAGGACCCAAAAACTGTTTTTT.

The chain recombines TRBV19 with TRBJ2-1; 15 nucleotides match TRBD2. The CDR3 is 16 residues long. J was trimmed by 10 bases and V by 3 bases; bases with no gene match: 7. Germline lookup yields CDR1 LNHDA and CDR2 SQIVND (reference sequence). The CDR3 sequence is CASSMPGLAGGYEQFF. The CDR3, as DNA: TGTGCCAGTAGTATGCCCGGACTAGCGGGGGGGTACGAGCAGTTCTTC.